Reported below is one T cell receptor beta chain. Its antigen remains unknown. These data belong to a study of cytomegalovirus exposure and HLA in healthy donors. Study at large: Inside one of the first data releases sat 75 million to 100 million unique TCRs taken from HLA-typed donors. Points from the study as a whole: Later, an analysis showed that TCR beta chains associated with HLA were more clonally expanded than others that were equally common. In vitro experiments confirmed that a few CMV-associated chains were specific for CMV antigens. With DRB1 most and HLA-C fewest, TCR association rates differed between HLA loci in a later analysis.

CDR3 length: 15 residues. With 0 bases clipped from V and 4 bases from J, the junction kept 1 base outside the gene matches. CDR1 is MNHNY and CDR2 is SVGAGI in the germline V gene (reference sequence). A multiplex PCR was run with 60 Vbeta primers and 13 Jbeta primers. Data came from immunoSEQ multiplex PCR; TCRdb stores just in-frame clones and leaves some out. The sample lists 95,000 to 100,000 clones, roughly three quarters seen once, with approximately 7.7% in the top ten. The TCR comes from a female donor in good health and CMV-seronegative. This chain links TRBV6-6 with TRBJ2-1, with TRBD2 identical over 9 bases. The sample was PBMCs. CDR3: CASSYSSGGYNEQFF. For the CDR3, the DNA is TGTGCCAGCAGTTACTCTAGCGGGGGTTACAATGAGCAGTTCTTC.